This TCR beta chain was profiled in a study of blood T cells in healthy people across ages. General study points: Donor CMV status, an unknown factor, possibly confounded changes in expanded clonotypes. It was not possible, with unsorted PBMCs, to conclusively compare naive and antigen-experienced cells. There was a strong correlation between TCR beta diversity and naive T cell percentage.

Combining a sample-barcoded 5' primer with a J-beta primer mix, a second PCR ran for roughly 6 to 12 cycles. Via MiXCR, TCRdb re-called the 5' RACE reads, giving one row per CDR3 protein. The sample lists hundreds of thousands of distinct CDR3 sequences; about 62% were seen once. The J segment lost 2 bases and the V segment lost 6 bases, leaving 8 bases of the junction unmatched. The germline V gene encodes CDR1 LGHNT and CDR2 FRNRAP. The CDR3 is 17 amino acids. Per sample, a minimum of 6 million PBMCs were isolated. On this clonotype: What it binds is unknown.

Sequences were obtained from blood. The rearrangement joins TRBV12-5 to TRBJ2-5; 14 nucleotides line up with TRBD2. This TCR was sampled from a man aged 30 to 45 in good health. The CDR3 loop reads CASGPGLAGVRQETQYF. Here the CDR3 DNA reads TGTGCTAGTGGACCGGGACTAGCGGGGGTAAGACAAGAGACCCAGTACTTC.